These 8 T cell receptor beta chains share one sample of origin, sequenced in a study of vaccination and CD4 T cells after COVID-19. Antigens of these TCRs are unknown. Oncomine TCR Beta short-read sequencing was applied to DNA from cultured CD4+ T cells. TCRdb reprocessed the PCR reads with MiXCR, giving one entry per CDR3 protein. The sample consists of some 9,100 distinct CDR3 sequences, about 66% of them appearing once. Sample treatment: roughly nine-day PBMC culture with coronavirus spike peptide pools or control peptides (ViraFEST assay). The sequenced material came from CD4+ T cells from blood, cultured in vitro. Receptors were obtained from a human donor who had recovered from COVID-19.

The rearrangement links TRBV6-5 to TRBJ2-3; 11 bases fit TRBD2. The junction had 4 bases not matched to a gene; V was cut back by 4 bases and J by 1 base. Germline CDR1 and CDR2: MNHEY and SVGAGI. This CDR3 has 16 amino acids. This CDR3 is CASSSRTSGRTDTQYF. CDR3 sequence (DNA): TGTGCCAGCAGTTCCCGGACTAGCGGGCGCACAGATACGCAGTATTTT.

This clonotype turned up a few times. V usage is TRBV6-2 or TRBV6-3 and J usage is TRBJ2-7, with 11 positions matching TRBD2. CDR1 is MNHEY, CDR2 SVGEGT, per germline. The trim removed 6 bases at V and 3 bases at J, leaving 4 bases unmatched. CDR3 size: 14 residues. CDR3 loop: CASRRLAGHYEQYF. CDR3 bases: TGTGCCAGCAGACGACTAGCGGGGCACTACGAGCAGTACTTC.

The chain is built from TRBV5-1 and TRBJ1-2; weak D call: TRBD1 (5 bases). The germline V gene has CDR1 SGHRS and CDR2 YFSETQ. Trimming shortened V by 4 bases and J by 5 bases, and 15 bases separated the two germline ends. The CDR3 spans 14 residues. The CDR3 spells CASSQMTDRYGYTF. The CDR3 coding sequence is TGCGCCAGCAGCCAGATGACAGATAGATATGGCTACACCTTC.

This clonotype has a single count. This chain joins TRBV7-3 and TRBJ2-3; D is unclear. The CDR3 is made up of 15 amino acids. Trimming took off 2 bases at V and 4 bases at J, with 13 bases between the two ends. CDR1 and CDR2 from the germline V gene are SGHTA and FQGTGA. The CDR3 sequence is CASSLGPLPADTQYF. The CDR3 bases are TGTGCCAGCAGCTTAGGTCCCCTACCCGCAGATACGCAGTATTTT. The variable domain in full, with the rest retrieved from reference TRBV7-3 and TRBJ2-3, is GAGVSQTPSNKVTEKGKYVELRCDPISGHTALYWYRQSLGQGPEFLIYFQGTGAADDSGLPNDRFFAVRPEGSVSTLKIQRTERGDSAVYLCASSLGPLPADTQYFGPGTRLTVL.

V gene TRBV12-3 or TRBV12-4 combines with J gene TRBJ1-6, with TRBD1 as a possible D gene (6 bases). V was cut by 2 bases and J by 11 bases, with 16 bases left in between. This CDR3 region has 15 residues. This CDR3 is CASSLTRGRGAPLHF. The CDR3 region has the DNA TGTGCCAGCAGTTTAACTCGGGGTAGGGGGGCACCCCTCCACTTT.

The chain combines TRBV16 with TRBJ1-2; D gene unclear. Germline CDR1 KGHSY, CDR2 FQNENV. The V end was cut by 2 bases, the J end by 2 bases, with 9 bases between. The length of the CDR3 is 14 residues. The CDR3 DNA is TGTGCCAGCAGCCAAGCTTGGGAGAACTATGGCTACACCTTC. This translates into CASSQAWENYGYTF. The full variable domain, completed using reference TRBV16 and TRBJ1-2, is GEEVAQTPKHLVRGEGQKAKLYCAPIKGHSYVFWYQQVLKNEFKFLISFQNENVFDETGMPKERFSAKCLPNSPCSLEIQATKLEDSAVYFCASSQAWENYGYTFGSGTRLTVV.

This clonotype was seen a handful of times. This chain links TRBV24-1 with TRBJ2-5, with D perhaps matching TRBD1 (6 bases). CDR3 size: 14 residues. CDR1 is KGHDR, CDR2 SFDVKD, per germline. V shed 2 bases and J shed 5 bases, with 11 bases lying between them. CDR3 in amino acids: CATSDWGRGETQYF. The DNA for the CDR3 is TGTGCCACCAGTGATTGGGGCAGGGGTGAGACCCAGTACTTC.

The chain joins TRBV20-1 to TRBJ1-3, with 8 nucleotides matching TRBD1. Germline CDR1 DFQATT, CDR2 SNEGSKA (reference sequence). The junction had 4 bases not matched to a gene; V was cut back by 3 bases and J by 0 bases. The CDR3 is made up of 15 amino acids. The CDR3 DNA sequence: TGCAGTGCTAGTGGGACAGGCCTCTCTGGAAACACCATATATTTT. Translating gives CSASGTGLSGNTIYF.